The 30 T cell receptor beta chains presented below share a single source sample, sequenced in a study of cytomegalovirus exposure and HLA in healthy donors (dated by TCRdb to the late 2010s). The protocol used for the library was the immunoSEQ multiplex PCR assay. Here the immuneACCESS table is served through TCRdb, limited to in-frame sequences with V and J called. Missing clones are a known gap in these copies; in checked studies unresolved V genes cover under half, and the rest lacks a known reason. The sample table lists about 400,000 clones, just over 85% of them with a count of one. The top ten constitute about 0.8% of the sample. The sample comprised PBMCs. Receptors were obtained from a woman aged 18-29 years in good health and CMV-seronegative.

This sequence joins TRBV2 and TRBJ1-5; possible D gene TRBD1, 6 bases. The germline V gene has CDR1 SNHLY and CDR2 FYNNEI. V gave up 4 bases and J gave up 1 base, with 8 bases separating them. The CDR3 is 14 amino acids. CDR3 loop: CASSGGTSNQPQHF. The DNA for the CDR3 is TGTGCCAGCAGTGGTGGGACAAGCAATCAGCCCCAGCATTTT.

The chain has TRBV2 and TRBJ2-1; TRBD2 matches 9 bases. From germline, CDR1 is SNHLY and CDR2 FYNNEI. The V segment lost 1 base and the J segment 8 bases; nucleotides outside the gene matches: 6. The CDR3 has 15 residues. CDR3: CASSEEASGDHEQFF. CDR3 DNA: TGTGCCAGCAGTGAAGAGGCTAGCGGGGATCATGAGCAGTTCTTC.

This clone was seen only a few times. This chain connects TRBV21-1 to TRBJ2-5; whether TRBD1, the table's D call, matches the DNA was not checked. TRBV21-1 is a known pseudogene. The CDR3 runs to 13 residues. DNA for the CDR3: TGTGCCAGCAGTAAGACAGGGGAAGAGACCCAGTACTTC. It is translated as CASSKTGEETQYF.

The chain joins TRBV4-2 to TRBJ1-1; TRBD1 agrees at 7 bases. Germline V gene sequence: CDR1 LGHNA, CDR2 YNFKEQ. V was pared by 5 bases and J by 7 bases, with 10 bases of the junction left unmatched. This CDR3 has 14 residues. The CDR3: CASSVEQGLNEAFF. Written as DNA, the CDR3 is TGTGCCAGCAGCGTAGAACAGGGGTTAAATGAAGCTTTCTTT.

V gene TRBV19 combines with J gene TRBJ2-3; D is perhaps TRBD1 (6 bases). This CDR3 has 14 residues. Germline values: CDR1 LNHDA, CDR2 SQIVND (reference sequence). V was cut by 5 bases and J by 4 bases, with 13 bases left in between. The CDR3 DNA reads as TGTGCCAGTAGTCTGCGACAGGACCCAGATACGCAGTATTTT. Protein product: CASSLRQDPDTQYF.

This rearrangement joins TRBV7-9 to TRBJ1-1; perhaps TRBD1 as D (6 bases). Germline lookup yields CDR1 SEHNR and CDR2 FQNEAQ (reference sequence). Between the trimmed V and J ends, which lost 5 bases and 5 bases, there was a span of 15 bases. The length of the CDR3 is 14 residues. The CDR3 loop reads CASSADRRWTEAFF. DNA of the CDR3: TGTGCCAGCAGCGCTGACAGGCGGTGGACTGAAGCTTTCTTT.

The V and J genes are TRBV4-2 and TRBJ2-2; 11 bases match TRBD1. From germline, CDR1 is LGHNA and CDR2 YNFKEQ. The CDR3 has 17 residues. The V gene end was trimmed by 4 bases and the J gene end by 6 bases; junction bases not matched to a gene: 10. CDR3 amino acids: CASSLNFGQGASGELFF. The DNA for the CDR3 is TGTGCCAGCAGCCTTAATTTCGGACAGGGGGCTTCCGGGGAGCTGTTTTTT.

This clone was seen once. The junction does not match germline at one end; this may be a read error. The chain recombines TRBV13 with TRBJ2-4; D unclear. The V gene's germline CDR1 is PRHDT and CDR2 FYEKMQ (reference sequence). The CDR3 is 14 amino acids. The CDR3 coding sequence is TGTGCCAGCAGCTTACGGCGGATGAAAATCATTCAGTACTTC. It yields the protein CASSLRRMKIIQYF. The full variable domain, rest sourced from reference TRBV13 and TRBJ2-4, is AAGVIQSPRHLIKEKRETATLKCYPIPRHDTVYWYQQGPGQDPQFLISFYEKMQSDKGSIPDRFSAQQFSDYHSELNMSSLELGDSALYFCASSLRRMKIIQYFGAGTRLSVL.

This chain uses TRBV7-8 with TRBJ1-1, with 7 bases aligning to TRBD1. Trimming cost V 5 bases and J 11 bases; bases outside gene matches: 8. Per germline, CDR1 SGHVS and CDR2 FQNEAQ. The CDR3 is made up of 12 amino acids. CDR3 coding DNA: TGTGCCAGCAGCCCCGACAGGGTGCGGGCTTTCTTT. The encoded protein is CASSPDRVRAFF.

The chain has TRBV2 and TRBJ1-4, with 8 bases aligning to TRBD1. Trimming at V came to 8 bases and at J to 7 bases, leaving 9 bases not matched to a gene. The CDR3 has 14 residues. Germline V CDR1 and CDR2: SNHLY, FYNNEI. Here the CDR3 reads CASGRPRGREKLFF. The CDR3 bases are TGTGCCAGCGGGCGCCCCAGGGGGCGTGAAAAACTGTTTTTT. Full variable domain (missing parts from reference TRBV2 and TRBJ1-4): EPEVTQTPSHQVTQMGQEVILRCVPISNHLYFYWYRQILGQKVEFLVSFYNNEISEKSEIFDDQFSVERPDGSNFTLKIRSTKLEDSAMYFCASGRPRGREKLFFGSGTQLSVL.

The rearrangement joins TRBV28 to TRBJ1-4; 8 bases are a match to TRBD1. Germline CDR1 and CDR2: MDHEN and SYDVKM. V was pared by 7 bases and J by 7 bases, with 8 bases of the junction left unmatched. This CDR3 spans 14 amino acids. This chain's CDR3 is CASIEGRGLEKLFF. CDR3 DNA sequence: TGTGCCAGCATCGAGGGCAGGGGGCTTGAAAAACTGTTTTTT.

The rearrangement uses TRBV6-5 and TRBJ1-3; D call uncertain. CDR3 length: 15 amino acids. V was trimmed by 6 bases and J by 0 bases, leaving 12 bases between them. Germline CDR1 is MNHEY and CDR2 is SVGAGI. The CDR3 protein is CASSSVLSSGNTIYF. The CDR3 coding sequence is TGTGCCAGCAGCTCGGTCTTAAGCTCTGGAAACACCATATATTTT.

V usage is TRBV28 and J usage is TRBJ2-7; 8 nucleotides align to TRBD2. The V segment lost 6 bases and the J segment 1 base; nucleotides outside the gene matches: 8. Germline V gene sequence: CDR1 MDHEN, CDR2 SYDVKM. The CDR3 has 15 residues. The CDR3 coding sequence is TGTGCCAGCAGCGGGGGGGCAGAGGTTTCCTACGAGCAGTACTTC. Its protein product is CASSGGAEVSYEQYF.

The chain recombines TRBV27 with TRBJ2-4; no definite D call. The germline V gene has CDR1 MNHEY and CDR2 SMNVEV (reference sequence). The CDR3 sequence is 15 residues long. Trimming removed 5 bases from V and 3 bases from J, with 14 bases in between. CDR3 sequence (DNA): TGTGCCAGCAGTCTCTCCGTTGGCCGCAAAAACATTCAGTACTTC. Protein: CASSLSVGRKNIQYF.

V and J are TRBV15 and TRBJ1-5; TRBD1 agrees at 7 bases. CDR3 length: 15 residues. The germline CDR1 and CDR2 sequences are LNHNV and YYDKDF (reference sequence). Losses at the gene ends were 0 bases for V and 6 bases for J; bases not matched to a gene: 5. The CDR3 loop is CATSRDRDSFQPQHF. DNA of the CDR3: TGTGCCACCAGCAGAGATCGGGACAGTTTTCAGCCCCAGCATTTT.

The chain couples TRBV2 to TRBJ1-5, with D tentatively TRBD1 (6 bases). The CDR3 has 14 residues. The germline CDR1 and CDR2 sequences are SNHLY and FYNNEI. Trimming left V 6 bases short and J 2 bases short, with 11 bases between. CDR3 region: CASSGAGGNQPQHF. DNA of the CDR3: TGTGCCAGCAGCGGAGCAGGGGGCAATCAGCCCCAGCATTTT.

The chain employs TRBV6-6 and TRBJ2-3, with 13 bases lining up with TRBD2. The V gene end was trimmed by 0 bases and the J gene end by 6 bases; junction bases not matched to a gene: 3. CDR3 length equals 16 residues. The germline CDR1 and CDR2 sequences are MNHNY and SVGAGI (reference sequence). Written as DNA, the CDR3 is TGTGCCAGCAGTTACTCCGGGACTAGCGGGGCGGATACGCAGTATTTT. It translates to CASSYSGTSGADTQYF.

The chain's CDR3 is CASRTTGGSSGNTIYF. The CDR3 DNA reads TGTGCCAGCAGAACCACAGGGGGCTCATCGGGAAACACCATATATTTT. V gene TRBV6-6 combines with J gene TRBJ1-3; TRBD1 matches at 9 bases. Germline V gene data show CDR1 as MNHNY and CDR2 as SVGAGI (reference sequence). The CDR3 length is 16 residues. J was trimmed by 4 bases and V by 6 bases; bases with no gene match: 10.

The chain carries TRBV27 and TRBJ2-7, with 9 bases matching TRBD1. Germline V gene sequence: CDR1 MNHEY, CDR2 SMNVEV (reference sequence). V lost 5 bases to trimming and J lost 5 bases; unmatched junction nucleotides: 7. This CDR3 is built from 14 residues. The CDR3 here is CASSLMGQGHEQYF. The CDR3 DNA is TGTGCCAGCAGTCTAATGGGACAGGGCCACGAGCAGTACTTC.

This sequence joins TRBV5-4 and TRBJ2-7, with a possible D match to TRBD1 (5 bases). Trimming removed 2 bases from V and 6 bases from J, with 15 bases in between. The CDR3 consists of 14 residues. Germline CDR1 reads SGHNT; CDR2 reads YYREEE (reference sequence). The CDR3 DNA follows: TGTGCCAGCAGCTTTTGGGGCCCCCCCGTCGAGCAGTACTTC. As protein: CASSFWGPPVEQYF.

The V call is TRBV5-1, the J call TRBJ1-1, with D perhaps matching TRBD1 (6 bases). V was pared by 5 bases and J by 10 bases, with 12 bases between. CDR3 length: 11 residues. Per germline, CDR1 SGHRS and CDR2 YFSETQ. The DNA of the CDR3 is TGCGCCAGCAGACTACAGGGCGTAGCTTTCTTT. It codes for CASRLQGVAFF.

The rearrangement uses TRBV5-4 and TRBJ1-4, with 8 bases fitting TRBD1. This CDR3 contains 17 residues. The germline CDR1 and CDR2 sequences are SGHNT and YYREEE (reference sequence). V lost 3 bases to trimming and J lost 2 bases; unmatched junction nucleotides: 9. The DNA of the CDR3 is TGTGCCAGCAGCTCTGGGAGGCAGGGGGCCACTAATGAAAAACTGTTTTTT. Its translation is CASSSGRQGATNEKLFF.

The CDR3: CASSPTGGYYGYTF. CDR3 in DNA: TGCGCCAGCAGCCCGACAGGGGGATACTATGGCTACACCTTC. The rearrangement links TRBV4-1 to TRBJ1-2; the match to TRBD1 covers 9 bases. Per germline, CDR1 MGHRA and CDR2 YSYEKL. The CDR3 has 14 amino acids. Unmatched junction bases numbered 3, after V lost 4 bases and J lost 3 bases.

The rearrangement uses TRBV7-6 and TRBJ2-2; the D gene is possibly TRBD1 (5 bases). Germline V gene data show CDR1 as SGHVS and CDR2 as FNYEAQ. With 3 bases removed from V and 0 bases from J, the gap between germline ends came to 11 bases. This CDR3 contains 16 residues. The CDR3 coding sequence is TGTGCCAGCAGCTTCCTGGACACTTCGAACACCGGGGAGCTGTTTTTT. Its protein is CASSFLDTSNTGELFF.

The gene calls are TRBV4-1 and TRBJ1-1, with unresolved D. There are 14 residues in the CDR3. Deletions cut 0 bases from V and 4 bases from J, with 9 bases between. CDR1 is MGHRA, CDR2 YSYEKL, per germline. The CDR3 nucleotides read TGCGCCAGCAGCCAAGATCGGGGTACCACTGAAGCTTTCTTT. Its protein product is CASSQDRGTTEAFF.

The chain links TRBV9 to TRBJ2-2, with 9 bases lining up with TRBD2. Germline CDR1 SGDLS, CDR2 YYNGEE. CDR3 length equals 16 residues. Trimming at V came to 3 bases and at J to 1 base, leaving 4 bases not matched to a gene. CDR3 nucleotide sequence: TGTGCCAGCAGCGCCCGGACTAGCGAGAACACCGGGGAGCTGTTTTTT. This codes for CASSARTSENTGELFF.

The chain links TRBV5-6 to TRBJ2-5; 8 nucleotides match TRBD2. The germline CDR1 and CDR2 sequences are SGHDT and YYEEEE. This CDR3 is built from 15 residues. Losses at the gene ends were 0 bases for V and 4 bases for J; bases not matched to a gene: 5. This chain's CDR3 is CASSLAPGGAETQYF. In nucleotides, the CDR3 is TGTGCCAGCAGCTTGGCACCGGGAGGGGCAGAGACCCAGTACTTC.

V gene TRBV5-1 combines with J gene TRBJ2-7; 9 bases map to TRBD2. The CDR3 runs to 16 residues. Germline-derived CDR1 and CDR2 are SGHRS and YFSETQ. The trim removed 3 bases at V and 7 bases at J, leaving 14 bases unmatched. The CDR3 nucleotides read TGCGCCAGCAGCTCCTCCCCGGCGGGAGGGCCTTGGGAGCAGTACTTC. Translating gives CASSSSPAGGPWEQYF.

This chain uses TRBV18 with TRBJ1-5, with 9 positions matching TRBD1. The germline CDR1 and CDR2 sequences are KGHSH and LQKENI. The V segment lost 3 bases and the J segment 3 bases; nucleotides outside the gene matches: 3. This CDR3 has 15 amino acids. This CDR3 is CASSPDRGNNQPQHF. Written as DNA, the CDR3 is TGTGCCAGCTCACCGGACAGGGGAAACAATCAGCCCCAGCATTTT.

The genes are TRBV28 and TRBJ1-5; D remains ambiguous. CDR1 MDHEN and CDR2 SYDVKM come from the germline V gene. This CDR3 has 16 amino acids. Trimming removed 2 bases from V and 2 bases from J, with 13 bases in between. CDR3 amino acids: CASSLGVGSGNQPQHF. CDR3 DNA sequence: TGTGCCAGCAGTTTAGGAGTTGGATCTGGCAATCAGCCCCAGCATTTT.